This entry lists 19 T cell receptor delta chains sequenced from one sample in a study of gammadelta T cells in human blood. TCRdb reprocessed the RT-PCR reads through CATT. The table includes several hundred delta-chain clones, 20% to 25% detected once. The sequenced sample consisted of Vgamma9Vdelta2 gamma-delta T cells from fetal blood. The receptors come from a human fetus.

In the case of this clone: At the DNA level, this CDR3 is encoded by other sequences in the same sample as well. The chain links TRDV2 to TRDJ3; 9 bases map to TRDD3. The J gene was missing in TCRdb and was found by matching the end of the DNA to germline. The length of the CDR3 is 18 residues. Germline-derived CDR1 and CDR2 are GEAIGNYY and EKD. V lost 0 bases, J lost 0 bases, and 2 bases stayed unmatched. This CDR3 reads CACDTYWGSSWDTRQMFF. Here the CDR3 DNA reads TGTGCCTGTGACACCTACTGGGGGAGCTCCTGGGACACCCGACAGATGTTTTTC.

In its sample, this clone ranks as medium-sized (0.01 to 0.1%). The J gene is TRDJ3, the V gene TRDV2; 10 bases align to TRDD3. The CDR3 contains 18 residues. Per the germline V gene, CDR1 is GEAIGNYY and CDR2 is EKD. V shed 3 bases and J 3 bases; nucleotides not matched to a gene: 7. The CDR3 reads CACDLLGDLGWDTRQMFF. The DNA of the CDR3 is TGTGCCTGTGACCTACTGGGGGATCTCGGCTGGGACACCCGACAGATGTTTTTC.

This clone ranks as large (0.1 to 1%). The identical CDR3 is also encoded by other nucleotide sequences in the sample. The chain carries TRDV2 and TRDJ3; 7 bases map to TRDD3. Per the germline V gene, CDR1 is GEAIGNYY and CDR2 is EKD. V trimming: 1 base; J trimming: 2 bases; junction bases outside the gene matches: 7. The CDR3 totals 18 residues. CDR3 nucleotide sequence: TGTGCCTGTGACACGGGAGGATACGGAGCCTGGGACACCCGACAGATGTTTTTC. Residues: CACDTGGYGAWDTRQMFF.

This clone is labeled as large. This sequence joins TRDV2 and TRDJ3; TRDD3 matches 10 bases. V shed 2 bases, J shed 0 bases, and the junction held 3 bases outside the gene matches. CDR1 and CDR2 (germline): GEAIGNYY, EKD. The CDR3 has 18 residues. The CDR3, as DNA: TGTGCCTGTGACAGGGGGATACGCAGCTCCTGGGACACCCGACAGATGTTTTTC. It codes for CACDRGIRSSWDTRQMFF.

This clone showed up just a few times. This chain joins TRDV2 and TRDJ3; 7 bases are a match to TRDD3. Germline loops: CDR1 GEAIGNYY, CDR2 EKD. The CDR3 loop spans 19 amino acids. J gave up 0 bases and V 0 bases, and 7 bases lay outside the gene matches. CDR3 coding DNA: TGTGCCTGTGACACCGTACGGGGGGATCTCTCCTGGGACACCCGACAGATGTTTTTC. Protein: CACDTVRGDLSWDTRQMFF.

This clone rates as medium-sized. The chain uses TRDV2 and TRDJ1; D is perhaps TRDD3 (6 bases). Trimming took off 3 bases at V and 4 bases at J, with 14 bases between the two ends. The germline CDR1 and CDR2 sequences are GEAIGNYY and EKD. This CDR3 comprises 14 residues. This chain's CDR3 is CACDEVGVVDKLIF. As DNA, the CDR3 is TGTGCCTGTGACGAGGTGGGGGTAGTCGATAAACTCATCTTT.

V usage is TRDV2 and J usage is TRDJ1, with 10 bases lining up with TRDD3. The J gene is absent in TCRdb and was assigned here via DNA matching to germline. Germline CDR1 and CDR2: GEAIGNYY and EKD. The CDR3 has 18 residues. V was pared by 3 bases and J by 0 bases, with 12 bases of the junction left unmatched. The CDR3 nucleotides are TGTGCCTGTGACTACAGGGGGGATACGCTGATGTACACCGATAAACTCATCTTT. Amino acid sequence: CACDYRGDTLMYTDKLIF.

This chain joins TRDV2 and TRDJ2, with TRDD3 identical over 11 bases. The J gene was not available in TCRdb and was assigned here by matching the DNA to germline segments. The CDR3 runs to 17 residues. The V segment lost 0 bases and the J segment 0 bases; nucleotides outside the gene matches: 2. Germline CDR1 reads GEAIGNYY; CDR2 reads EKD. This CDR3 reads CACDTVLGDTLTAQLFF. CDR3 DNA: TGTGCCTGTGACACCGTACTGGGGGATACTTTGACAGCACAACTCTTCTTT.

The chain combines TRDV2 with TRDJ3, with 8 nucleotides matching TRDD3. Because TCRdb records no J gene, it was assigned here through a match of the DNA to germline. Germline CDR1 is GEAIGNYY and CDR2 is EKD. The CDR3 totals 18 residues. V lost 3 bases, J lost 0 bases, and 6 bases stayed unmatched. The CDR3 region has the DNA TGTGCCTGTGACGTACTGGGGGGGAGCTCCTGGGACACCCGACAGATGTTTTTC. Amino acids: CACDVLGGSSWDTRQMFF.

This clone was recorded a few times. The V and J genes are TRAV29/DV5 and TRDJ3; 11 nucleotides agree with TRDD3. Germline V gene data show CDR1 as NSMFDY and CDR2 as ISSIKDK. This CDR3 contains 19 residues. V shed 3 bases and J 2 bases; nucleotides not matched to a gene: 10. The CDR3 region has the DNA TGTGCAGCAAACTCCGCTGGGGGATACTCACCCTGGGACACCCGACAGATGTTTTTC. Protein product: CAANSAGGYSPWDTRQMFF.

This clone is categorized as large. The rearrangement joins TRDV2 to TRDJ3, with 12 bases identical to TRDD3. J was trimmed by 2 bases and V by 3 bases; bases with no gene match: 7. CDR1 is GEAIGNYY and CDR2 is EKD in the germline V gene. This CDR3 is built from 19 residues. Written as DNA, the CDR3 is TGTGCCTGTGACGGGCTACTGGGGGATACTCCCTGGGACACCCGACAGATGTTTTTC. Its protein is CACDGLLGDTPWDTRQMFF.

About this clone: With only one base between it and a far larger clone, this is likely a read error. The chain has TRDV2 and TRDJ3; TRDD3 might be the D (6 bases). As TCRdb names no J gene, one was assigned here on the basis of a DNA match to germline. The CDR3 covers 16 residues. Germline CDR1 is GEAIGNYY and CDR2 is EKD. The CDR3 spells CACDKLGSWDARQMFF. The CDR3 DNA is TGTGCCTGTGACAAACTGGGCTCCTGGGACGCCCGACAGATGTTTTTC.

This clone is deemed large. This chain uses TRDV2 with TRDJ3; 8 bases are a match to TRDD3. Looked up from germline, CDR1 is GEAIGNYY and CDR2 is EKD. This CDR3 has 18 amino acids. V gave up 1 base and J gave up 0 bases; unmatched junction bases: 4. The CDR3 sequence is CACDTGGFSSWDTRQMFF. CDR3 coding DNA: TGTGCCTGTGACACTGGGGGATTTAGCTCCTGGGACACCCGACAGATGTTTTTC.

Comments on this clone: Only one base separates this from a far larger clonotype, so it likely reflects a read error. J is TRDJ2 and V is TRDV2; 11 bases map to TRDD3. TCRdb offers no J gene call, so here the DNA was matched to germline to obtain one. The CDR3 contains 16 residues. The junction had 3 bases not matched to a gene; V was cut back by 4 bases and J by 0 bases. Germline CDR1 and CDR2: GEAIGNYY and EKD. The CDR3 protein is CACELLGDTLTAQLFF. In nucleotides, the CDR3 is TGTGCCTGTGAGTTACTGGGGGATACTTTGACAGCACAACTCTTCTTT.

Of note for this clone: Only one base separates this from a far larger clonotype, so it likely reflects a read error. J is TRDJ1 and V is TRDV2, with 10 nucleotides matching TRDD3. Germline assignment: CDR1 GEAIGNYY and CDR2 EKD. The CDR3 spans 16 residues. CDR3 bases: TGTGCCTGTGACACCGGCCATGGGGGATACACCAATAAACTCATCTTT. Translating it yields CACDTGHGGYTNKLIF.

This clone counts as large. The chain combines TRDV2 with TRDJ2; TRDD3 aligns across 11 bases. The CDR3 has 17 residues. The trim removed 0 bases at V and 0 bases at J, leaving 2 bases unmatched. CDR1 is GEAIGNYY, CDR2 EKD, per germline. The CDR3 sequence is CACDTLGDTALTAQLFF. CDR3 sequence (DNA): TGTGCCTGTGACACCCTGGGGGATACAGCTTTGACAGCACAACTCTTCTTT.

As to this clone: This sequence may be a read error, since a much larger clone differs from it by one base. The V gene is TRDV2, but the J gene lacks a call; the table's D call, TRDD3, was not checked against the DNA. The CDR3 is made up of 20 amino acids. Germline values: CDR1 GEAIGNYY, CDR2 EKD. The CDR3 region has the DNA TGTGCCTGTGACCCGCTGACTGGGGGATACCCTTATGCTTTGACAGCACAACGCTTCTTT. Translation gives CACDPLTGGYPYALTAQRFF.

This clone has more than one count but fewer than ten. This chain uses TRDV2 with TRDJ3; TRDD3 aligns across 10 bases. J gave up 4 bases and V 3 bases, and 2 bases lay outside the gene matches. The CDR3 length is 16 residues. Germline V gene sequence: CDR1 GEAIGNYY, CDR2 EKD. In DNA form, the CDR3 reads TGTGCCTGTGACGTACTGGGGGATTGGGACACCCGACAGATGTTTTTC. Translated: CACDVLGDWDTRQMFF.

Worth noting for this clone: A far larger clone lies a single base away; this is likely a read error. The V and J genes are TRDV2 and TRDJ3; possibly TRDD3 for D (5 bases). TCRdb is silent on the J gene; assignment here came from matching the DNA to germline. This CDR3 has 16 residues. CDR1 GEAIGNYY and CDR2 EKD come from the germline V gene. V was shortened by 0 bases and J by 1 base, with 6 bases between the two germline ends. CDR3 loop: CACDTWDSWDTRQMFF. For the CDR3, the DNA is TGTGCCTGTGACACCTGGGATTCCTGGGACACCCGACAGATGTTTTTC.